Below, 8 T cell receptor beta chains from the same sample are listed, as sequenced in a study of T-cell reconstitution after alpha-beta-depleted transplantation in children. Molecular barcoding with unique molecular identifiers was used for the TCRbeta library. TCRdb processed the PCR reads anew with MiXCR; each CDR3 protein has one entry. The sample consists of fewer than 550,000 distinct CDR3 sequences, about 11% of them appearing once. Sample: PBMCs from the stem cell graft donor, taken from the stem cell graft. The source of these receptors is a human donor who donated a stem cell graft to a child with acute myeloid leukemia.

This clonotype was observed a handful of times. This chain connects TRBV3-1 to TRBJ2-5; D gene unclear. Germline V gene data show CDR1 as LGHDT and CDR2 as YNNKEL (reference sequence). Trimming took off 0 bases at V and 0 bases at J, with 11 bases between the two ends. CDR3 size: 16 residues. Here the CDR3 DNA reads TGTGCCAGCAGCCAAGACTATAGGCCTGACCAAGAGACCCAGTACTTC. Protein product: CASSQDYRPDQETQYF.

This clonotype was counted between two and nine times. J is TRBJ1-4 and V is TRBV27, with D possibly being TRBD1 (5 bases). The V end lost 7 bases, the J end lost 2 bases, and 14 bases lay between the germline ends. This CDR3 comprises 15 residues. The germline V gene encodes CDR1 MNHEY and CDR2 SMNVEV (reference sequence). CDR3: CASTSRWGTNEKLFF. DNA for the CDR3: TGTGCCAGCACCTCAAGATGGGGCACTAATGAAAAACTGTTTTTT.

This clonotype was recorded a few times. The chain has TRBV12-5 and TRBJ1-1, with D perhaps matching TRBD1 (5 bases). Trimming took 0 bases from V and 1 from J, leaving 9 bases between them. The CDR3 length is 15 residues. Germline CDR1 is LGHNT and CDR2 is FRNRAP. The DNA for the CDR3 is TGTGCTAGTGGTTTGGTCATGGGGGGGAACACTGAAGCTTTCTTT. Translation gives CASGLVMGGNTEAFF.

The chain uses TRBV20-1 and TRBJ2-1, with 10 positions matching TRBD2. With V trimmed by 5 bases and J by 4 bases, 8 bases remained unmatched. The CDR3 has 15 amino acids. CDR1 is DFQATT and CDR2 is SNEGSKA in the germline V gene (reference sequence). The chain's CDR3 is CSALSTSGSYNEQFF. DNA of the CDR3: TGCAGTGCTTTATCGACTAGCGGGTCGTACAATGAGCAGTTCTTC.

The table lists this clonotype with many counts. The CDR3 spells CASSESGGLETQYF. CDR3 DNA sequence: TGTGCCAGCAGTGAGTCGGGGGGCCTCGAGACCCAGTACTTC. The chain is built from TRBV25-1 and TRBJ2-5; TRBD2 might be the D (7 bases). Per the germline V gene, CDR1 is MGHDK and CDR2 is SYGVNS. V lost 3 bases and J 5 bases, leaving 13 bases between the germline ends. CDR3 length: 14 residues. Looking up the rest from reference TRBV25-1 and TRBJ2-5 gives the full variable domain: EADIYQTPRYLVIGTGKKITLECSQTMGHDKMYWYQQDPGMELHLIHYSYGVNSTEKGDLSSESTVSRIRTEHFPLTLESARPSHTSQYLCASSESGGLETQYFGPGTRLLVL.

This clonotype was seen at least ten times. This chain's CDR3 is CSARETGLQETQYF. DNA for the CDR3: TGCAGTGCTAGAGAAACAGGGTTACAAGAGACCCAGTACTTC. The rearrangement uses TRBV20-1 and TRBJ2-5; possible D gene TRBD1, 6 bases. This CDR3 spans 14 amino acids. The germline CDR1 and CDR2 sequences are DFQATT and SNEGSKA (reference sequence). V was cut by 0 bases and J by 2 bases, with 10 bases left in between.

This clonotype was seen a handful of times. The J gene is TRBJ2-7, the V gene TRBV9; TRBD1 is a possible D gene (6 bases). Per the germline V gene, CDR1 is SGDLS and CDR2 is YYNGEE. CDR3 size: 14 residues. The ends were cut back, 2 bases at V and 6 bases at J, with 15 bases in the middle. CDR3 sequence (DNA): TGTGCCAGCAGCGTTGGGCAGGGGTACGTCGAGCAGTACTTC. Translated: CASSVGQGYVEQYF.

Only a few counts were recorded for this clonotype. This chain connects TRBV7-8 to TRBJ2-1; 13 bases are a match to TRBD2. The germline gives CDR1 SGHVS, CDR2 FQNEAQ. V was clipped by 5 bases and J by 11 bases; unmatched bases: 12. There are 16 residues in the CDR3. CDR3 nucleotide sequence: TGTGCCAGCAGCCCGGTCCCGGGACTAGCGGGGAACAAGCAGTTCTTC. Encoded protein: CASSPVPGLAGNKQFF.